This T cell receptor beta chain was found in a study of blood T cell repertoires in COVID-19. Study-level background: There were acute and convalescent COVID-19 samples, and they came from the United States, Italy and Spain. Sources were T cells, B-cell-depleted T cells, or PBMCs; the material itself was cDNA or gDNA.

In Seattle, patients joined the study during active infection and were tracked longitudinally. There are 15 residues in the CDR3. V lost 4 bases, J lost 4 bases, and 9 bases stayed unmatched. Germline V gives CDR1 SGHNT, CDR2 YYREEE (reference sequence). Original handling: Amplification of reference gene primers provided the estimated nucleated cell counts. The method was immunoSEQ multiplex PCR; TCRdb's version includes in-frame clones alone and lacks a portion of them. The V and J calls and clone size are taken from that table; D and trimming were inferred from the DNA. The sample has 250,000 to 300,000 clones, approximately 90% seen once. This clone was detected only a few times.

Sequencing input: peripheral blood. The chain recombines TRBV5-4 with TRBJ1-2, with 8 nucleotides matching TRBD1. The sequence derives from a young woman with COVID-19, enrolled during active disease. CDR3 sequence reads: CASSESTGVGYGYTF. CDR3 nucleotides: TGTGCCAGCAGCGAATCGACAGGGGTTGGCTATGGCTACACCTTC.